A selection of T cell receptor beta chains follows, all from one sample in a study of blood T cell repertoires in COVID-19. Repertoires were generated with immunoSEQ multiplex PCR, while TCRdb's copy carries only in-frame clones and drops some. The data show about 210,000 clones, 80% to 90% seen once. Material: PBMCs or T cells enriched from blood (not recorded which). The receptor source for this set is a woman between 40 and 55 years old with acute COVID-19. Both conserved end residues are part of each CDR3. D genes are given only for firm matches. Size values are once, few and many counts, or a class for expanded clones, and some rows have none.

V	J	D	size	DNA	CDR3
TRBV7-3	TRBJ2-2	.	few	TGTGCCAGCAGCTACACGTTAGCCGCGGGCGGGGAGCTGTTTTTT	CASSYTLAAGGELFF
TRBV11-2	TRBJ2-5	.	.	TGTGCCAGCAGCTGGGGCAGGGGCCGTCACCAAGAGACCCAGTACTTC	CASSWGRGRHQETQYF
TRBV4-2	TRBJ2-7	TRBD2	.	TGTGCCAGCAGCCCTCACCTCCAGTTAGCGGGCTGGGAGCAGTACTTC	CASSPHLQLAGWEQYF
TRBV4-2	TRBJ1-6	TRBD1	.	TGTGCCAGCAGCTTACGGACAGGGAACAATTCACCCCTCCACTTT	CASSLRTGNNSPLHF
TRBV28	TRBJ2-1	.	.	TGTGCCAGCCTGGGGTACGGGAGTATCCCCTACAATGAGCAGTTCTTC	CASLGYGSIPYNEQFF
TRBV6-4	TRBJ2-7	TRBD1	.	TGTGCCAGCACTGACAGGGGGCGGTTGGACGAGCAGTACTTC	CASTDRGRLDEQYF
TRBV5-5	TRBJ2-7	.	few	TGTGCCAGCAGCTTGGTCCTTAGCGGCTCCTACGAGCAGTACTTC	CASSLVLSGSYEQYF
TRBV2	TRBJ1-2	TRBD1	.	TGTGCCAGCAGTGAAAAATTACAGGGGACTGGCTACACCTTC	CASSEKLQGTGYTF
TRBV2	TRBJ2-3	.	.	TGTGCCAGCATCCAGGGTGAGGGGGCAGATACGCAGTATTTT	CASIQGEGADTQYF
TRBV4-2	TRBJ1-2	.	few	TGTGCCAGCAGCCAAGAACACACCTATGGCTACACCTTC	CASSQEHTYGYTF
TRBV4-3	TRBJ2-4	.	.	TGCGCCAGCAGCCAAGATCTCCAGTACATTCAGTACTTC	CASSQDLQYIQYF
TRBV21-1	TRBJ2-3	.	.	TGTGCCAGCAGCACAAATAGCGAGAATGGGGAGACAGATACGCAGTATTTT	CASSTNSENGETDTQYF
TRBV2	TRBJ2-5	.	.	TGTGCCAGCACCAGGGGAAGGGGAGAGACCCAGTACTTC	CASTRGRGETQYF
TRBV5-1	TRBJ2-7	TRBD2	.	TGCGCCAGCGGGGTGGGGGGGGGCTACGAGCAGTACTTC	CASGVGGGYEQYF
TRBV19	TRBJ2-3	.	.	TGTGCCAGTAGTTGGACAGCCACGACAGATACGCAGTATTTT	CASSWTATTDTQYF
TRBV27	TRBJ2-7	TRBD2	.	TGTGCCAGCAGTTTCCCGCTAGCGGGGGGCTCCTACGAGCAGTACTTC	CASSFPLAGGSYEQYF
TRBV30	TRBJ1-6	.	.	TGTGCCCGGGCGGCAGGGTGGAATTCACCCCTCCACTTT	CARAAGWNSPLHF
TRBV7-9	TRBJ2-2	TRBD2	.	TGTGCCAGCAGCTTGGGACTAGCGGGGAACACCGGGGAGCTGTTTTTT	CASSLGLAGNTGELFF
TRBV2	TRBJ2-7	.	once	TGTGCCAGCAGTGAGTCGCCTAGACCCGACGAGCAGTACTTC	CASSESPRPDEQYF
TRBV7-3	TRBJ1-1	.	few	TGTGCCAGCAGCCTATCGACAGTAATGAACACTGAAGCTTTCTTT	CASSLSTVMNTEAFF
TRBV28	TRBJ1-2	TRBD1	.	TGTGCCAGCAGTTTCGGGCCTCTTGGGACAGGGACGGGCTACACCTTC	CASSFGPLGTGTGYTF
TRBV19	TRBJ2-1	.	few	TGTGCCAGTAGTATGAGGACTTCAAGGGCTGAGCAGTTCTTC	CASSMRTSRAEQFF
TRBV28	TRBJ1-3	TRBD1	.	TGTGCCAGCAGTCCCAGGGGGCCTGGAAACACCATATATTTT	CASSPRGPGNTIYF
TRBV7-3	TRBJ2-7	.	.	TGTGCCAGCAGCTTAGACGAGGCCTACGAGCAGTACTTC	CASSLDEAYEQYF
TRBV29-1	TRBJ1-3	TRBD1	.	TGCAGCGTTGAGACAGGGGTGGGACGAAACACCATATATTTT	CSVETGVGRNTIYF
TRBV11-2	TRBJ1-5	.	.	TGTGCCAGCGCAGAGGGGGACAATAGCAATCAGCCCCAGCATTTT	CASAEGDNSNQPQHF
TRBV20-1	TRBJ2-5	.	.	TGCAGTGCTAGTAATATCGTCGAGGCGGAGACCCAGTACTTC	CSASNIVEAETQYF
TRBV10-3	TRBJ2-2	TRBD2	.	TGTGCCATCAGTGGGCTTAAAGCGGGACGGAACACCGGGGAGCTGTTTTTT	CAISGLKAGRNTGELFF
TRBV3-1/TRBV3-2	TRBJ1-2	.	.	TGTGCCAGCAGCCAAGCCGGCAGGGACTCTGGCTACACCTTC	CASSQAGRDSGYTF
TRBV2	TRBJ2-1	.	.	TGTGCCAGCAGCTGGAGTGGCGTCCTCTACAATGAGCAGTTCTTC	CASSWSGVLYNEQFF
TRBV5-1	TRBJ2-1	TRBD2	.	TGCGCCAGCATAGGGTTCGGGATAGCGGGAGGCTCCTACAATGAGCAGTTCTTC	CASIGFGIAGGSYNEQFF
TRBV7-3	TRBJ2-1	TRBD2	many	TGTGCCAGCAGCTCAGAAGCGGGACCATTCAATGAGCAGTTCTTC	CASSSEAGPFNEQFF
TRBV3-1/TRBV3-2	TRBJ2-3	TRBD2	.	TGTGCCAGCAGCCAGGGGGTTGGTAGCGGGAGCATGGATACGCAGTATTTT	CASSQGVGSGSMDTQYF
TRBV7-2	TRBJ2-1	TRBD2	.	TGTGCCAGCAGCCAGAGCGGGAGGGGTGACAATGAGCAGTTCTTC	CASSQSGRGDNEQFF
TRBV6-5	TRBJ1-3	.	.	TGTGCCAGCAGTTACTCGAACGGGTTTGGAAACACCATATATTTT	CASSYSNGFGNTIYF
TRBV7-9	TRBJ1-1	.	.	TGTGCCAGCAGCTTAGCGTTGGGCCTGAACACTGAAGCTTTCTTT	CASSLALGLNTEAFF
TRBV6-5	TRBJ2-7	.	.	.	CASSSVASGSRNHF
TRBV27	TRBJ1-1	.	.	TGTGCCTCCCAGCGGTGGACAGAGAACACTGAAGCTTTCTTT	CASQRWTENTEAFF
TRBV10-1	TRBJ2-7	TRBD1	once	TGCGCCAGCAGTGAATTACTAACAGGGGGCGAGCAGTACTTC	CASSELLTGGEQYF
TRBV19	TRBJ2-7	.	.	TGTGCCAGTAGTATAGGGCACGAGCAGTACTTC	CASSIGHEQYF
TRBV15	TRBJ2-2	.	.	TGTGCCACCAGCAGAATACAGCTCCAGAACACCGGGGAGCTGTTTTTT	CATSRIQLQNTGELFF
TRBV5-1	TRBJ1-5	.	.	TGCGCCAGCAGCTTGTTTGAGGGCGGCGGCCAGCCCCAGCATTTT	CASSLFEGGGQPQHF
TRBV2	TRBJ1-1	.	.	TGTGCCAGCAGTGGGGACTCCACTGAAGCTTTCTTT	CASSGDSTEAFF
TRBV14	TRBJ2-1	TRBD2	.	TGTGCCAGCAGCCCGTGGACTAGCGGGAGGGGGTCCTACAATGAGCAGTTCTTC	CASSPWTSGRGSYNEQFF
TRBV7-8	TRBJ2-7	.	few	TGTGCCAGCAGCTTAGCTAGCGTCTACGAGCAGTACTTC	CASSLASVYEQYF
TRBV6-1	TRBJ2-3	TRBD2	.	TGTGCCAGCAGTGAAGCATTGGGGACTAGCGGGAGAAGCACAGATACGCAGTATTTT	CASSEALGTSGRSTDTQYF
TRBV4-3	TRBJ1-6	TRBD1	.	TGCGCCAGCAGCCCGAATCTACAGGGGTATAATTCACCCCTCCACTTT	CASSPNLQGYNSPLHF
TRBV6-6	TRBJ2-1	.	.	TGTGCCAGCAGTTACTTGATAGGGGATGAGCAGTTCTTC	CASSYLIGDEQFF
TRBV14	TRBJ1-1	.	.	TGTGCCAGCAGCCGTACCGGTGAACTCGGGGCTTTCTTT	CASSRTGELGAFF
TRBV7-9	TRBJ1-3	.	.	TGTGCCAGCAGCTTAGGCCCAGGCGGAAACACCATATATTTT	CASSLGPGGNTIYF
TRBV5-6	TRBJ1-5	.	.	TGTGCCAGCAGCTTGTCGGGGGACCGTAGAGCCCAGCATTTT	CASSLSGDRRAQHF
TRBV5-1	TRBJ2-5	TRBD2	.	TGCGCCAGCAGCCCGGGACTAGGCAACTTCTTACAAGAGACCCAGTACTTC	CASSPGLGNFLQETQYF
TRBV6-5	TRBJ2-7	TRBD1	.	TGTGCCACCAACAGGGGTGGGGCCTACGAGCAGTACTTC	CATNRGGAYEQYF
TRBV23-1	TRBJ2-7	.	.	TGCGCCAGCAGTCAACCCAACTACGAGCAGTACTTC	CASSQPNYEQYF
TRBV3-1/TRBV3-2	TRBJ1-6	TRBD1	.	TGTGCCACGGGCGCCTGGACAGGGCTGAATTCACCCCTCCACTTT	CATGAWTGLNSPLHF